This TCR beta chain was obtained from a study of blood T cell repertoires in COVID-19. Study overall: T cells, B-cell-depleted T cells, or PBMCs supplied cDNA or gDNA.

Per the original data handling: Cell counts per sample came from amplifying reference gene primers. TCRdb's copy holds only in-frame clones and misses some; the assay was immunoSEQ multiplex PCR. V and J calls and clone size are as listed in that table; D and trimming were resolved from the DNA. Of about 46,000 clones detected, 75% to 90% appear once; the ten largest clones hold around 16%. Between the trimmed V and J ends, which lost 6 bases and 5 bases, there was a span of 17 bases. The CDR3 is 15 residues long. The V gene's germline CDR1 is SNHLY and CDR2 FYNNEI. The specimen was peripheral blood. This receptor was obtained from a human donor in a cohort sampled during active COVID-19. The donor label of this sample is uncertain. J is TRBJ2-1 and V is TRBV2, with D maybe TRBD1 (6 bases). In DNA form, the CDR3 reads TGTGCCAGCAGAAGGACAGAAGGGTGGGACAATGAGCAGTTCTTC. The encoded protein is CASRRTEGWDNEQFF.